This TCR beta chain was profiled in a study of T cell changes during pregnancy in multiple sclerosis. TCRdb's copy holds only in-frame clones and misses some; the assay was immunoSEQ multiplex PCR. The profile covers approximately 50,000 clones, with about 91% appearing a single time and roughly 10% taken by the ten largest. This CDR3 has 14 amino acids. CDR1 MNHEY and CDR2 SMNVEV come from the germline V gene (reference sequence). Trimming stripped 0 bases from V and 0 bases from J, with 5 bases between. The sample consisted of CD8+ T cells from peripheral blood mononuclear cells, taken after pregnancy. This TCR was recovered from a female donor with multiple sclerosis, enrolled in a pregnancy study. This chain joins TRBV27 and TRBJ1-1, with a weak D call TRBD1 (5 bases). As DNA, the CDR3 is TGTGCCAGCAGTTTATCAGGGGTGAACACTGAAGCTTTCTTT. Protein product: CASSLSGVNTEAFF.